The present T cell receptor beta chain was sequenced within a study of T-cell memory formation after mild COVID-19. Germline loops: CDR1 KGHDR, CDR2 SFDVKD. V gave up 3 bases and J gave up 0 bases; unmatched junction bases: 5. The CDR3 sequence is 17 residues long. Each CDR3 protein gets one entry after TCRdb re-called the 5' RACE reads with MiXCR. The sample gives about 140,000 distinct CDR3 sequences, around 27% of which show up once; 24% is in the top ten. The sample was PBMCs or a T cell subset sorted from them (not recorded which). This chain links TRBV24-1 with TRBJ2-3; 10 positions agree with TRBD2. The TCR sequence derives from an adult woman who had mild COVID-19 (a few samples of this study predate the infection). Cell type and time point are not known. DNA for the CDR3: TGTGCCACCAGTGATCGTCTAGCGGGGGTGAGCACAGATACGCAGTATTTT. Translated: CATSDRLAGVSTDTQYF.